This T cell receptor beta chain was recovered during a study of blood T cell repertoires in COVID-19. Study-level information: Samples came from the United States, Italy and Spain, spanning acute and convalescent COVID-19.

Produced via immunoSEQ multiplex PCR; TCRdb's table is partial and in-frame only. There are about 220,000 clones in the sample; roughly 85% occur only once, and around 3.3% lies in the top ten. Source material: peripheral blood. The source of this sequence is an elderly woman with acute or convalescent COVID-19.

DNA for the CDR3: TGCGCCAGCAGCCAGACAGGGGGTTCCACAGATACGCAGTATTTT. Translating it yields CASSQTGGSTDTQYF. The rearrangement links TRBV4-3 to TRBJ2-3, with 9 bases aligning to TRBD1. CDR1 is LGHNA and CDR2 is YSLEER in the germline V gene. The CDR3 sequence is 15 residues long. The ends lost 3 bases at V and 2 bases at J; junction bases unmatched: 3.